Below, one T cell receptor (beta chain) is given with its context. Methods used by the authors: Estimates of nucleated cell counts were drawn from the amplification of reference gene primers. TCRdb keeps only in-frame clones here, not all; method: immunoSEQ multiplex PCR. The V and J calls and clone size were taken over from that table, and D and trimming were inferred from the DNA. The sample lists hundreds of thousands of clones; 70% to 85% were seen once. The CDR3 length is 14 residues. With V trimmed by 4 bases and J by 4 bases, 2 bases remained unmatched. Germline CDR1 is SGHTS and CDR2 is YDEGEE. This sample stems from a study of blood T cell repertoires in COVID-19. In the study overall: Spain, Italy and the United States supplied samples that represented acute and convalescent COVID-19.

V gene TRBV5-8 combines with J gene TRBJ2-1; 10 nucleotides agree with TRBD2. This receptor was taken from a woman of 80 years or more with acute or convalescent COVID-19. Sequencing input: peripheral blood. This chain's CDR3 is CASSPTSGYNEQFF. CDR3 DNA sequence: TGTGCCAGCAGCCCGACTAGCGGGTACAATGAGCAGTTCTTC.